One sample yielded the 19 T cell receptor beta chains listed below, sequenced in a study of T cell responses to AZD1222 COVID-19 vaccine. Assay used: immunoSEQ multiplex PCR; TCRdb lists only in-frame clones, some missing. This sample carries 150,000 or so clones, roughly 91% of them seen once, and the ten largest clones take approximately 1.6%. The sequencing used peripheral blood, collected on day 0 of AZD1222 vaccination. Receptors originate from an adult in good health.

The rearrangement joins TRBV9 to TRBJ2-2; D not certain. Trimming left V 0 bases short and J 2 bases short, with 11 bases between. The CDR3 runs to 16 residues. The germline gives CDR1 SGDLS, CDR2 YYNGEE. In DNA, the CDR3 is TGTGCCAGCAGCGTAGACTCCGACGGAAACACCGGGGAGCTGTTTTTT. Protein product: CASSVDSDGNTGELFF.

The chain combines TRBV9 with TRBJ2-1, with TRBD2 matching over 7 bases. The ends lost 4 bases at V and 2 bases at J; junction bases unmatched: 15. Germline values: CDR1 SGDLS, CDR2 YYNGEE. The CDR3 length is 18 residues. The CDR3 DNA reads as TGTGCCAGCAGCACCACGACCGGGGCGGGAGTACCCTACAATGAGCAGTTCTTC. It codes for CASSTTTGAGVPYNEQFF.

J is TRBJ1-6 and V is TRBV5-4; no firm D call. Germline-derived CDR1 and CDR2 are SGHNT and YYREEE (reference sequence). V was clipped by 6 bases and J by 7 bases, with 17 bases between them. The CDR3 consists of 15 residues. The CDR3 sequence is CASTHSLGNNSPLHF. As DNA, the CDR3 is TGTGCCAGCACCCACTCATTAGGGAACAATTCACCCCTCCACTTT.

CDR3 amino acids: CASRTGGRDTEAFF. CDR3 coding DNA: TGTGCCAGCAGGACAGGTGGTAGAGACACTGAAGCTTTCTTT. The J gene is TRBJ1-1, the V gene TRBV28; tentative D call: TRBD1 (6 bases). The CDR3 has 14 residues. V dropped 6 bases and J dropped 3 bases, with 14 bases sitting between them. Germline CDR1 reads MDHEN; CDR2 reads SYDVKM. The full variable domain, completed using reference TRBV28 and TRBJ1-1, is DVKVTQSSRYLVKRTGEKVFLECVQDMDHENMFWYRQDPGLGLRLIYFSYDVKMKEKGDIPEGYSVSREKKERFSLILESASTNQTSMYLCASRTGGRDTEAFFGQGTRLTVV.

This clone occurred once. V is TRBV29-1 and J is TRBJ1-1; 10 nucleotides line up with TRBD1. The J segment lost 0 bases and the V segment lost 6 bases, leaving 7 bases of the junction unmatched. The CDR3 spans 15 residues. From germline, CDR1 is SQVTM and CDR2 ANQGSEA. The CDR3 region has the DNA TGCAGCGTCGGACAGGGGGTGATTATGAACACTGAAGCTTTCTTT. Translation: CSVGQGVIMNTEAFF.

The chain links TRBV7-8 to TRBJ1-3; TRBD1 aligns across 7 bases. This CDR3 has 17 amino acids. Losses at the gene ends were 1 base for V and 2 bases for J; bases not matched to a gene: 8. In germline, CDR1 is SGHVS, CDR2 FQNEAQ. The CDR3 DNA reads TGTGCCAGCAGCTTAGGATACACAGGGGAACCTGGAAACACCATATATTTT. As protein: CASSLGYTGEPGNTIYF.

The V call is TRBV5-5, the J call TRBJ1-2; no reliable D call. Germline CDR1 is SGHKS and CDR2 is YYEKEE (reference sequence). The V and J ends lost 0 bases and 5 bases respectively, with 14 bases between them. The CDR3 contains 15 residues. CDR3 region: CASSLAGSQTYGYTF. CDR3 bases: TGTGCCAGCAGCTTGGCCGGAAGTCAAACGTATGGCTACACCTTC.

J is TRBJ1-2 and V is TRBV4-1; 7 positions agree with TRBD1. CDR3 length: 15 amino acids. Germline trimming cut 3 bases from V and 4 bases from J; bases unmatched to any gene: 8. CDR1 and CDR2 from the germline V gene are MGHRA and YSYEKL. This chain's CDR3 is CASSHQTQGTYGYTF. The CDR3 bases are TGCGCCAGCAGCCACCAAACACAGGGGACCTATGGCTACACCTTC.

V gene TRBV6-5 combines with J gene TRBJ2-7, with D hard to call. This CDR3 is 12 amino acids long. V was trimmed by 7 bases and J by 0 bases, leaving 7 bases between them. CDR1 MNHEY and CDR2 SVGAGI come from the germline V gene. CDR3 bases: TGTGCCAGCATTGGCGACTCCTACGAGCAGTACTTC. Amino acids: CASIGDSYEQYF.

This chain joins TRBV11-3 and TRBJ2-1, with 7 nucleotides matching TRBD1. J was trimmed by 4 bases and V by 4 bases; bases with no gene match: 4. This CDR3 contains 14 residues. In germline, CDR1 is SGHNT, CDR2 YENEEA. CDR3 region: CASSSGQIYNEQFF. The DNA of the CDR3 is TGTGCCAGCAGCTCGGGACAGATTTACAATGAGCAGTTCTTC.

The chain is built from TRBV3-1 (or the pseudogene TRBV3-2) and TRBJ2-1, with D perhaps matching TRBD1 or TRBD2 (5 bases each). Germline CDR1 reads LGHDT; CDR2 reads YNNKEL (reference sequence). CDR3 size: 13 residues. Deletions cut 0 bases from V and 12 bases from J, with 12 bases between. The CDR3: CASSQDSGGGQFF. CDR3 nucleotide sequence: TGTGCCAGCAGCCAAGATTCGGGTGGGGGGCAGTTCTTC.

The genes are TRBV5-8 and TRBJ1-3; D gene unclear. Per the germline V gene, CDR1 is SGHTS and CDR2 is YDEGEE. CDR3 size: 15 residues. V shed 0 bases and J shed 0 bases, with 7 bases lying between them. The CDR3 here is CASSLGAASGNTIYF. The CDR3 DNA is TGTGCCAGCAGCTTGGGGGCAGCCTCTGGAAACACCATATATTTT. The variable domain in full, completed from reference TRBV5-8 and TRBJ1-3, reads EAGVTQSPTHLIKTRGQQATLRCSPISGHTSVYWYQQALGLGLQFLLWYDEGEERNRGNFPPRFSGRQFPNYSSELNVNALELEDSALYLCASSLGAASGNTIYFGEGSWLTVV.

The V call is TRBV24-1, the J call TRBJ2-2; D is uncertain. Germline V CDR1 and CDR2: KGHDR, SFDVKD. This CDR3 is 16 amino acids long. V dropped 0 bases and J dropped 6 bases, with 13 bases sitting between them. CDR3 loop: CATSDLKESVAGELFF. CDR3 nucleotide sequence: TGTGCCACCAGTGATTTGAAGGAAAGCGTCGCCGGGGAGCTGTTTTTT.

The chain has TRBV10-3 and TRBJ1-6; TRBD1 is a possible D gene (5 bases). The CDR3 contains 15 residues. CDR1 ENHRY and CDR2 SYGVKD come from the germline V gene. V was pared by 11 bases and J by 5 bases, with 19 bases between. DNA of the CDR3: TGTGCCGTAAGGGGTGGGCCCCAGAATAATTCACCCCTCCACTTT. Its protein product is CAVRGGPQNNSPLHF.

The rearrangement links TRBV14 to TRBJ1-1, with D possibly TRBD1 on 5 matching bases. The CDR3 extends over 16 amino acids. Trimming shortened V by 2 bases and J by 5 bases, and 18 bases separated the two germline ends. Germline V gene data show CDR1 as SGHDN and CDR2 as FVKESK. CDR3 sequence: CASSQKGFGLRTEAFF. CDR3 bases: TGTGCCAGCAGCCAAAAGGGGTTCGGGTTGAGGACTGAAGCTTTCTTT.

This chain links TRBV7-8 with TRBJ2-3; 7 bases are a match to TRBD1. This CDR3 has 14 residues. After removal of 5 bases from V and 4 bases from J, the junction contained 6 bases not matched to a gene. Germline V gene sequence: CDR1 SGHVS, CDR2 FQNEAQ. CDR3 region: CASSQDRVPDTQYF. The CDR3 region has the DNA TGTGCCAGCAGCCAAGACAGGGTACCAGATACGCAGTATTTT.

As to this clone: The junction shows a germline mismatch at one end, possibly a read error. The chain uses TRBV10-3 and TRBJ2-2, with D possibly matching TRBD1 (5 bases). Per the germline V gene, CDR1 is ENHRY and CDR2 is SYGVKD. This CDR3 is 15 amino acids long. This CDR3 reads CATSRDRANTGELFF. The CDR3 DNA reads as TGTGCCACCAGTCGCGACAGAGCGAACACCGGGGAGCTGTTTTTT.

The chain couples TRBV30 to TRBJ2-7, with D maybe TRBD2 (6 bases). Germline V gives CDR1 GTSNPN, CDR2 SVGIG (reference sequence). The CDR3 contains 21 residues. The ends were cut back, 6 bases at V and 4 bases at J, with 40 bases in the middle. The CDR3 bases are TGTGCCTGTTCTAGAACCAACTTCAAGGGGCCCTCCTTTAAGCGGGTTTACGAGCAGTACTTC. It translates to CACSRTNFKGPSFKRVYEQYF.

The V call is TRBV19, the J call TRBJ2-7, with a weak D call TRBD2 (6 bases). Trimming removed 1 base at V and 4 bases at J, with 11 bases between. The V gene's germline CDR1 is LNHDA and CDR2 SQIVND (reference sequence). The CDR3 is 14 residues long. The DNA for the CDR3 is TGTGCCAGTAGTATAGCCGGAGGGGATTACGAGCAGTACTTC. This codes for CASSIAGGDYEQYF.